The 23 T cell receptor beta chains reported below all come from one sample, sequenced in a study of early T cells in non-severe SARS-CoV-2 infection. From the 5' RACE reads, TCRdb called clonotypes with MiXCR, one entry per CDR3 protein. The table shows tens of thousands of distinct CDR3 sequences, with about 4.8% occurring only once. The sample consisted of whole blood. The source of these receptors is an adult who was a healthcare worker with PCR-confirmed SARS-CoV-2 infection or an uninfected control (not recorded which).

V is TRBV20-1 and J is TRBJ2-3, with D possibly being TRBD2 (6 bases). The germline CDR1 and CDR2 sequences are DFQATT and SNEGSKA (reference sequence). The CDR3 sequence is 16 residues long. The ends were cut back, 5 bases at V and 2 bases at J, with 20 bases in the middle. CDR3 coding DNA: TGCAGTGCTGAGACTCTAGCGTGGGAGTACACAGATACGCAGTATTTT. It translates to CSAETLAWEYTDTQYF.

J is TRBJ1-3 and V is TRBV9, with TRBD1 matching over 8 bases. The V and J ends lost 4 bases and 6 bases, in that order; junction bases with no gene match: 18. This CDR3 has 18 amino acids. Germline assignment: CDR1 SGDLS and CDR2 YYNGEE. CDR3 DNA sequence: TGTGCCAGCAGCTTTCATCCGGGACAGGACCAAACCGTAAACACCATATATTTT. Amino acid sequence: CASSFHPGQDQTVNTIYF. The complete variable domain, with remaining parts taken from reference TRBV9 and TRBJ1-3, reads DSGVTQTPKHLITATGQRVTLRCSPRSGDLSVYWYQQSLDQGLQFLIQYYNGEERAKGNILERFSAQQFPDLHSELNLSSLELGDSALYFCASSFHPGQDQTVNTIYFGEGSWLTVV.

This clonotype was seen many times. Germline and junction disagree at one end, which may indicate a read error. V is TRBV5-1 and J is TRBJ2-1, with TRBD2 matching over 9 bases. Germline V gene lookup returns CDR1 SGHRS and CDR2 YFSETQ. The length of the CDR3 is 15 residues. The CDR3 region has the DNA TGTGCCAGCAGCTCGGGTGGCGGGAGGGCCGATGAGCAGTTCTTC. This translates into CASSSGGGRADEQFF.

This clonotype was observed at least ten times. This sequence joins TRBV5-1 and TRBJ2-2; 9 bases match TRBD2. Germline trimming cut 7 bases from V and 3 bases from J; bases unmatched to any gene: 7. Per germline, CDR1 SGHRS and CDR2 YFSETQ. The CDR3 extends over 15 amino acids. The CDR3 nucleotides are TGCGCCAGCGCCACCGTAGCGGGGGACACCGGGGAGCTGTTTTTT. It translates to CASATVAGDTGELFF.

This clonotype has a count of ten or more. The chain is built from TRBV20-1 and TRBJ2-7; unclear D gene. Germline CDR1 and CDR2: DFQATT and SNEGSKA (reference sequence). V lost 6 bases and J lost 7, with 13 bases in between. This CDR3 comprises 11 residues. The CDR3 nucleotides read TGCAGTGCCCAACGCTCCCGGGAGCAGTACTTC. The encoded protein is CSAQRSREQYF.

This clonotype was found a few times. This chain uses TRBV29-1 with TRBJ2-3; tentative D call: TRBD1 (5 bases). This CDR3 is 12 amino acids long. Germline V gene data show CDR1 as SQVTM and CDR2 as ANQGSEA. Deletions cut 5 bases from V and 4 bases from J, with 10 bases between. The CDR3 is CSVLQGADTQYF. The CDR3 DNA is TGCAGCGTTCTCCAGGGTGCAGATACGCAGTATTTT.

This clonotype was recorded many times. J is TRBJ2-4 and V is TRBV19, with D hard to call. V lost 5 bases to trimming and J lost 8 bases, with 7 bases between them. This CDR3 is built from 11 residues. Germline assignment: CDR1 LNHDA and CDR2 SQIVND (reference sequence). CDR3 nucleotides: TGTGCCAGTAGTTCGCGGTACATTCAGTACTTC. Translating gives CASSSRYIQYF.

In this sample, this clonotype turned up a few times. V is TRBV5-8 and J is TRBJ1-1; D not resolved. The CDR3 has 14 amino acids. The germline V and J ends were trimmed by 4 bases and 2 bases, with 12 bases remaining between them. Germline assignment: CDR1 SGHTS and CDR2 YDEGEE. The CDR3 DNA reads as TGTGCCAGCAGCCCCCTGGAGGAAAACACTGAAGCTTTCTTT. Encoded protein: CASSPLEENTEAFF. Based on the CDR3 plus reference TRBV5-8 and TRBJ1-1, the full variable domain is EAGVTQSPTHLIKTRGQQATLRCSPISGHTSVYWYQQALGLGLQFLLWYDEGEERNRGNFPPRFSGRQFPNYSSELNVNALELEDSALYLCASSPLEENTEAFFGQGTRLTVV.

In this sample, this clonotype turned up many times. The chain uses TRBV7-6 and TRBJ2-1; maybe TRBD2 (7 bases). Germline loops: CDR1 SGHVS, CDR2 FNYEAQ. CDR3 length equals 16 residues. V lost 1 base, J lost 1 base, and 11 bases lay in between. The CDR3 coding sequence is TGTGCCAGCAGCTTAGATGCGGGGGCGTCCTACAATGAGCAGTTCTTC. It yields the protein CASSLDAGASYNEQFF.

This clonotype was counted at least ten times. The chain has TRBV24-1 and TRBJ2-3; 8 nucleotides agree with TRBD1. V lost 0 bases to trimming and J lost 6 bases; unmatched junction nucleotides: 7. Looked up from germline, CDR1 is KGHDR and CDR2 is SFDVKD. This CDR3 has 16 amino acids. The CDR3 is CATSDLGQGELDTQYF. The CDR3 DNA sequence: TGTGCCACCAGTGATTTGGGACAGGGTGAATTGGATACGCAGTATTTT.

This sequence joins TRBV29-1 and TRBJ2-7; 10 bases match TRBD1. Germline CDR1 SQVTM, CDR2 ANQGSEA. V lost 6 bases to trimming and J lost 2 bases; unmatched junction nucleotides: 10. The CDR3 contains 15 residues. CDR3 coding DNA: TGCAGCGTGCGCCAGACAGGGGGCAACACCTACGAGCAGTACTTC. Translation: CSVRQTGGNTYEQYF.

This clonotype was observed a single time. The genes are TRBV6-1 and TRBJ1-2, with D possibly being TRBD1 (6 bases). Deletions cut 7 bases from V and 0 bases from J, with 15 bases between. The CDR3 sequence is 15 residues long. Germline assignment: CDR1 MNHNS and CDR2 SASEGT. CDR3 amino acids: CASIGGTYSNYGYTF. CDR3 coding DNA: TGTGCCAGCATTGGAGGGACATACTCTAACTATGGCTACACCTTC.

In its sample, this clonotype was seen many times. In DNA, the CDR3 is TGTGCCATCAGTGAGTCGGACAGGGGCACAGATACGCAGTATTTT. Translated, it gives CAISESDRGTDTQYF. V usage is TRBV10-3 and J usage is TRBJ2-3, with TRBD1 matching 8 bases. This CDR3 has 15 amino acids. CDR1 is ENHRY and CDR2 is SYGVKD in the germline V gene. Trimming at V came to 0 bases and at J to 1 base, leaving 0 bases not matched to a gene.

In this sample, this clonotype is medium-sized. The genes are TRBV19 and TRBJ1-2, with no clear D. V was shortened by 7 bases and J by 2 bases, with 14 bases between the two germline ends. The CDR3 is 14 residues long. Germline values: CDR1 LNHDA, CDR2 SQIVND (reference sequence). The CDR3 protein is CASIRGSTNYGYTF. The DNA of the CDR3 is TGTGCCAGTATACGGGGAAGCACGAACTATGGCTACACCTTC.

This clonotype appeared many times. The gene calls are TRBV3-1 and TRBJ2-4; 8 nucleotides align to TRBD2. There are 17 residues in the CDR3. Germline V gives CDR1 LGHDT, CDR2 YNNKEL (reference sequence). V trimming: 4 bases; J trimming: 3 bases; junction bases outside the gene matches: 11. CDR3 residues: CASSLSGIAGNKNIQYF. The CDR3 region has the DNA TGTGCCAGCAGCCTTTCGGGGATAGCGGGGAACAAAAACATTCAGTACTTC.

This clonotype turned up a few times. The gene calls are TRBV27 and TRBJ1-1; 7 bases align to TRBD1. This CDR3 comprises 14 residues. V shed 4 bases and J 5 bases; nucleotides not matched to a gene: 7. Looked up from germline, CDR1 is MNHEY and CDR2 is SMNVEV (reference sequence). In DNA, the CDR3 is TGTGCCAGCAGTTCTTATATCAGGGGGACTGAAGCTTTCTTT. Translated, it gives CASSSYIRGTEAFF.

This clonotype was observed many times. The chain employs TRBV6-5 and TRBJ2-3, with D possibly being TRBD1 (6 bases). CDR3 length equals 16 residues. Trimming stripped 2 bases from V and 3 bases from J, with 15 bases between. From germline, CDR1 is MNHEY and CDR2 SVGAGI. The CDR3 coding sequence is TGTGCCAGCAGTTACACCCTACAGGGTTGGACAGATACGCAGTATTTT. Its translation: CASSYTLQGWTDTQYF.

This clonotype was recorded many times. The V and J genes are TRBV28 and TRBJ2-7; tentative D call: TRBD2 (7 bases). The CDR3 covers 15 residues. Germline V gene lookup returns CDR1 MDHEN and CDR2 SYDVKM. Deletions cut 2 bases from V and 0 bases from J, with 11 bases between. The CDR3 sequence: CASSLGGANSYEQYF. In DNA form, the CDR3 reads TGTGCCAGCAGTTTAGGGGGGGCGAACTCCTACGAGCAGTACTTC.

This clonotype has a count of ten or more. The chain recombines TRBV9 with TRBJ2-1; perhaps D is TRBD1 or TRBD2 (5 bases each). The CDR3 runs 14 residues. V shed 4 bases and J shed 2 bases, with 10 bases lying between them. Germline lookup yields CDR1 SGDLS and CDR2 YYNGEE. The CDR3 spells CASSPGTPYNEQFF. The CDR3 bases are TGTGCCAGCAGCCCAGGGACGCCCTACAATGAGCAGTTCTTC.

The rearrangement links TRBV11-2 to TRBJ1-2; TRBD1 matches 8 bases. Germline CDR1 and CDR2: SGHAT and FQNNGV. Unmatched junction bases numbered 7, after V lost 0 bases and J lost 1 base. This CDR3 has 17 residues. Written as DNA, the CDR3 is TGTGCCAGCAGCTTAGATTTTCGGACAGGGTTTAACTATGGCTACACCTTC. Protein product: CASSLDFRTGFNYGYTF.

At least ten counts were recorded for this clonotype. The rearrangement links TRBV12-3 or TRBV12-4 to TRBJ2-7, with D uncertain. The CDR3 is 12 residues long. Trimming pared 1 base from V and 3 bases from J, leaving 4 bases between. In DNA, the CDR3 is TGTGCCAGCAGTTTAGGCCTCTACGAGCAGTACTTC. Protein: CASSLGLYEQYF.

This clonotype turned up a few times. V gene TRBV6-6 combines with J gene TRBJ2-2; TRBD1 might be the D (7 bases). Trimming shortened V by 2 bases and J by 5 bases, and 18 bases separated the two germline ends. The germline V gene encodes CDR1 MNHNY and CDR2 SVGAGI (reference sequence). This CDR3 is built from 17 residues. The CDR3, as DNA: TGTGCCAGCAGTTACCCCACCGGAGGGGGCGGAACCGGGGAGCTGTTTTTT. Protein: CASSYPTGGGGTGELFF.

This chain uses TRBV28 with TRBJ2-7; TRBD2 aligns across 7 bases. Trimming at V came to 2 bases and at J to 0 bases, leaving 4 bases not matched to a gene. CDR1 MDHEN and CDR2 SYDVKM come from the germline V gene. The CDR3 totals 15 residues. CDR3: CASSLPAGNSYEQYF. Here the CDR3 DNA reads TGTGCCAGCAGTTTACCAGCGGGGAACTCCTACGAGCAGTACTTC.